Presented here are 14 T cell receptor beta chains from one specimen sequenced in a study of blood T cells in healthy people across ages (dated by TCRdb to about 2015). The library was built by means of 5' RACE. Sequencing instrument: Illumina HiSeq 2500. A second PCR of about 7 to 12 cycles was run with a J-beta primer mix and a sample-barcoded 5' primer. Clones were called with MiXCR by TCRdb after fastp trimmed the public reads at Q25, and only in-frame beta chains were retained. Rows merge per CDR3 protein into single entries with the most common DNA and genes. The table for this sample lists fewer than 800,000 distinct CDR3 sequences; about half of them were counted only once. Together, the top ten hold under 35% of the sample. The source material was blood. The receptor source for this set is a woman in her sixties in good health.

This clonotype was observed many times. A much larger clonotype is one base distant, so this may be a read error. V and J are TRBV20-1 and TRBJ2-5; TRBD1 matches 11 bases. The germline gives CDR1 DFQATT, CDR2 SNEGSKA (reference sequence). The CDR3 is 14 amino acids. V was pared by 6 bases and J by 11 bases, with 14 bases of the junction left unmatched. Written as DNA, the CDR3 is TGCAGTGCATTGGACAGGGGGCTCGGCAATGAGCAGTACTTC. Its translation: CSALDRGLGNEQYF.

The J gene is TRBJ2-1, the V gene TRBV5-5, with 10 nucleotides matching TRBD2. Trimming removed 4 bases from V and 9 bases from J; junction bases left unmatched: 4. Germline V CDR1 and CDR2: SGHKS, YYEKEE (reference sequence). The CDR3 runs to 13 residues. The CDR3 bases are TGTGCCAGCAGCAGAGCGGGAGGGGTTGAGCAGTTCTTC. Its protein is CASSRAGGVEQFF.

The chain carries TRBV4-1 and TRBJ2-5; a possible D gene is TRBD2 (5 bases). With the DNA end fitting TRBJ2-7 better, the J assignment may be wrong. Germline V gene sequence: CDR1 MGHRA, CDR2 YSYEKL. CDR3 length equals 15 residues. The CDR3 coding sequence is TGCGCCAGCAGCCAAGTTCACGGGATCTGGAACGAGCAGTACTTC. It yields the protein CASSQVHGIWNEQYF.

The J gene is TRBJ2-5, the V gene TRBV7-3, with 12 positions matching TRBD2. This CDR3 has 16 residues. Per germline, CDR1 SGHTA and CDR2 FQGTGA. With V trimmed by 5 bases and J by 11 bases, 15 bases remained unmatched. CDR3 in DNA: TGTGCCAGCAGCCCCTCGGCTAGCGGGAGGGCCAATGAGCAGTACTTC. Amino acids: CASSPSASGRANEQYF.

The chain carries TRBV27 and TRBJ2-5; 7 bases align to TRBD1. Gene TRBJ2-7 matches the end of the DNA better, so the J call may be wrong. The V gene's germline CDR1 is MNHEY and CDR2 SMNVEV (reference sequence). The CDR3 spans 13 residues. The CDR3, as DNA: TGTGCCAGCAGTACACAGGGGACGGGCGAGCAGTACTTC. Translated: CASSTQGTGEQYF.

The CDR3 sequence: CASSQGVAGSYEQYF. CDR3 bases: TGTGCCAGCAGCCAAGGCGTAGCGGGGTCCTACGAGCAGTACTTC. The chain is built from TRBV3-1 and TRBJ2-7; 8 bases map to TRBD2. With 1 base clipped from V and 1 base from J, the junction kept 3 bases outside the gene matches. The CDR3 is 15 amino acids. Germline lookup yields CDR1 LGHDT and CDR2 YNNKEL (reference sequence).

This clonotype has more than one count but fewer than ten. V and J are TRBV6-2 or TRBV6-3 and TRBJ1-1; D call uncertain. Trimming removed 1 base at V and 4 bases at J, with 10 bases between. CDR1 and CDR2 (germline): MNHEY, SVGEGT. The CDR3 spans 14 residues. In DNA form, the CDR3 reads TGTGCCAGCAGTTACTACAGAGAGGCCACTGAAGCTTTCTTT. This translates into CASSYYREATEAFF.

The table lists this clonotype with a few counts. The chain combines TRBV27 with TRBJ1-5; a weak D match, TRBD1 (6 bases). The V end lost 2 bases, the J end lost 3 bases, and 29 bases lay between the germline ends. The CDR3 has 21 residues. Germline-derived CDR1 and CDR2 are MNHEY and SMNVEV (reference sequence). CDR3 residues: CASSLDPSPEGGSKLNQPQHF. The CDR3 DNA follows: TGTGCCAGCAGTTTAGACCCCTCCCCGGAGGGGGGGTCAAAGCTCAATCAGCCCCAGCATTTT.

The chain combines TRBV7-2 with TRBJ2-3; a possible D gene is TRBD1 (6 bases). The CDR3 consists of 16 residues. The germline gives CDR1 SGHTA, CDR2 FQGNSA. Trimming cost V 5 bases and J 2 bases, with 17 bases left between them. CDR3: CASSPYGTRDTDTQYF. As DNA, the CDR3 is TGTGCCAGCAGCCCATACGGGACAAGGGACACAGATACGCAGTATTTT.

V and J are TRBV5-1 and TRBJ2-1; TRBD1 is a possible D gene (5 bases). The J call may not be correct, given that the DNA end is closer to TRBJ2-7. This CDR3 has 17 amino acids. Per the germline V gene, CDR1 is SGHRS and CDR2 is YFSETQ. The CDR3 DNA is TGCGCCAGCAGCTTGGATTTGCAGGGAAGCTCCTACAATGAGCAGTACTTC. Translated, it gives CASSLDLQGSSYNEQYF.

This clonotype has a handful of counts. The CDR3 DNA reads TGTGCCAGCAGCCGTCTGGGGGTTGGTTACAATGAGCAGTTCTTC. Protein sequence: CASSRLGVGYNEQFF. The chain links TRBV7-3 to TRBJ2-1; TRBD1 or TRBD2 may be the D gene (5 bases each). V dropped 5 bases and J dropped 4 bases, with 15 bases sitting between them. Germline V CDR1 and CDR2: SGHTA, FQGTGA. CDR3 length: 15 residues.

This rearrangement joins TRBV7-2 to TRBJ1-1; no clear D. Germline loops: CDR1 SGHTA, CDR2 FQGNSA. The CDR3 runs to 15 residues. V dropped 6 bases and J dropped 1 base, with 15 bases sitting between them. The CDR3 nucleotides are TGTGCCAGCAGTCCTTCCTCGGCCGGGAACACTGAAGCTTTCTTT. Its translation: CASSPSSAGNTEAFF.

This clonotype was counted a single time. The chain has TRBV15 and TRBJ2-5; D uncertain. The germline gives CDR1 LNHNV, CDR2 YYDKDF (reference sequence). The CDR3 runs 12 residues. V shed 3 bases and J shed 3 bases, with 5 bases lying between them. DNA for the CDR3: TGTGCCACCAGCAGGCCCGAAGAGACCCAGTACTTC. This gives the protein CATSRPEETQYF.

The chain recombines TRBV28 with TRBJ1-6; the D gene is possibly TRBD1 (5 bases). The CDR3 extends over 15 amino acids. Germline V gene sequence: CDR1 MDHEN, CDR2 SYDVKM. Trimming took off 4 bases at V and 10 bases at J, with 17 bases between the two ends. The CDR3 sequence: CASSYEGYTGSPLHF. CDR3 DNA sequence: TGTGCCAGCAGTTACGAGGGGTACACGGGATCACCCCTCCACTTT.